The 19 T cell receptor beta chains below all came from one sample that was sequenced in a study of blood T cells in healthy people across ages. The authors ran a second PCR of 7 to 11 cycles using a sample-barcoded 5' primer and a J-beta primer mix. TCRdb called the 5' RACE reads again in MiXCR, with one record for every CDR3 protein. Among 550,000 to 650,000 distinct CDR3 sequences, about 30% were seen once, and the ten largest hold 15% to 18%. The sequenced sample was blood. The receptors derive from a woman older than 75 in good health.

There are a few counts of this clonotype. CDR3 amino acids: CSVTRLAKETQYF. In DNA form, the CDR3 reads TGCAGTGTTACGCGACTAGCGAAAGAGACCCAGTACTTC. V is TRBV20-1 and J is TRBJ2-5; 8 nucleotides align to TRBD2. CDR1 DFQATT and CDR2 SNEGSKA come from the germline V gene (reference sequence). After removal of 7 bases from V and 3 bases from J, the junction contained 7 bases not matched to a gene. The CDR3 is 13 amino acids.

This clonotype was observed a handful of times. The V gene is TRBV20-1, the J gene TRBJ2-3; 8 nucleotides line up with TRBD1. CDR3 length: 13 amino acids. In germline, CDR1 is DFQATT, CDR2 SNEGSKA (reference sequence). V shed 7 bases and J 5 bases; nucleotides not matched to a gene: 8. This CDR3 reads CSGEQGVQDTQYF. The CDR3 region has the DNA TGCAGTGGAGAACAGGGGGTTCAAGATACGCAGTATTTT.

On this clonotype: One junction end disagrees with the germline gene, perhaps due to a read error. The chain uses TRBV9 and TRBJ1-1; D is unclear. The germline V gene encodes CDR1 SGDLS and CDR2 YYNGEE. There are 16 residues in the CDR3. In DNA form, the CDR3 reads TGTGCCGGCAGCGTAGACGGCAGGATCATGAACACTGAAGCTTTCTTT. Amino acid sequence: CAGSVDGRIMNTEAFF.

A note on this clonotype: This may come from a read error, since a much larger clone is one base off. V is TRBV5-1 and J is TRBJ2-5; D unresolved. Germline lookup yields CDR1 SGHRS and CDR2 YFSETQ. V dropped 0 bases and J dropped 4 bases, with 13 bases sitting between them. The CDR3 extends over 15 amino acids. The CDR3 region is CASSLGPGWGETQYF. The DNA of the CDR3 is TGCGCCAGCAGCTTGGGTCCAGGTTGGGGAGAGACCCAGTACTTC.

This clonotype has just a few counts. The chain combines TRBV9 with TRBJ2-3, with TRBD2 matching 10 bases. The ends lost 3 bases at V and 7 bases at J; junction bases unmatched: 5. This CDR3 comprises 14 residues. Germline V gene lookup returns CDR1 SGDLS and CDR2 YYNGEE. This CDR3 reads CASSASGGANTQYF. In DNA form, the CDR3 reads TGTGCCAGCAGCGCCAGCGGGGGGGCAAATACGCAGTATTTT.

This clonotype turned up a few times. The genes are TRBV6-2 or TRBV6-3 and TRBJ2-7, with 7 bases aligning to TRBD1. Germline trimming cut 2 bases from V and 7 bases from J; bases unmatched to any gene: 17. Germline-derived CDR1 and CDR2 are MNHEY and SVGEGT. This CDR3 spans 17 amino acids. DNA of the CDR3: TGTGCCAGCAGTTACCGAAGGACAGGCGTAGCCACCAATGAGCAGTACTTC. Protein: CASSYRRTGVATNEQYF.

Turning to this clonotype: Being one base from a much bigger clone, this may be a read error. V gene TRBV28 combines with J gene TRBJ2-4; D gene ambiguous. The last part of the DNA fits TRBJ2-7 better; the J call may be wrong. This CDR3 contains 15 residues. Germline loops: CDR1 MDHEN, CDR2 SYDVKM. The CDR3 region is CASSLPRAVEYEQYF. DNA of the CDR3: TGTGCCAGCAGTTTACCTCGCGCGGTGGAATACGAGCAGTACTTC.

The chain employs TRBV11-2 and TRBJ1-4; D gene uncertain. V lost 5 bases and J lost 3, with 10 bases in between. The CDR3 is made up of 14 amino acids. Germline CDR1 reads SGHAT; CDR2 reads FQNNGV. The CDR3 sequence is CASSHVRSNEKLFF. The CDR3 DNA reads TGTGCCAGCAGCCATGTTAGGTCTAATGAAAAACTGTTTTTT. Filled out from reference TRBV11-2 and TRBJ1-4, the complete variable domain reads EAGVAQSPRYKIIEKRQSVAFWCNPISGHATLYWYQQILGQGPKLLIQFQNNGVVDDSQLPKDRFSAERLKGVDSTLKIQPAKLEDSAVYLCASSHVRSNEKLFFGSGTQLSVL.

A single count supports this clonotype. This may be a read error, as it is one base from a much larger clone. The V and J genes are TRBV12-3 or TRBV12-4 and TRBJ1-2; 7 bases agree with TRBD1. This CDR3 comprises 13 residues. Written as DNA, the CDR3 is TGTGCCAGCGGACGACAGGGAGCCTATAGCTACACCTTC. It encodes CASGRQGAYSYTF.

This clonotype has a count of ten or more. The chain recombines TRBV7-9 with TRBJ2-5; D might be TRBD2 (5 bases). Germline V gene lookup returns CDR1 SEHNR and CDR2 FQNEAQ (reference sequence). V lost 1 base to trimming and J lost 5 bases, with 14 bases between them. This CDR3 is built from 15 residues. CDR3 sequence: CASSLGGERGETQYF. The CDR3 DNA reads as TGTGCCAGCAGCTTAGGAGGCGAAAGAGGGGAGACCCAGTACTTC.

This clonotype was seen at least ten times. The rearrangement joins TRBV5-1 to TRBJ2-4; 7 nucleotides line up with TRBD1. V was pared by 0 bases and J by 2 bases, with 11 bases of the junction left unmatched. This CDR3 contains 18 residues. CDR1 is SGHRS and CDR2 is YFSETQ in the germline V gene. CDR3 nucleotides: TGCGCCAGCAGCTTGGAAACGACAGGGAGAGGCCCCAAAAACATTCAGTACTTC. It encodes CASSLETTGRGPKNIQYF. Filled out from reference TRBV5-1 and TRBJ2-4, the complete variable domain reads KAGVTQTPRYLIKTRGQQVTLSCSPISGHRSVSWYQQTPGQGLQFLFEYFSETQRNKGNFPGRFSGRQFSNSRSEMNVSTLELGDSALYLCASSLETTGRGPKNIQYFGAGTRLSVL.

This clonotype was observed many times. This chain joins TRBV7-9 and TRBJ2-1; D is unresolved. The germline V gene has CDR1 SEHNR and CDR2 FQNEAQ (reference sequence). V was cut by 3 bases and J by 5 bases, with 2 bases left in between. The CDR3 has 11 amino acids. The CDR3 is CASSFNNEQFF. In DNA, the CDR3 is TGTGCCAGCAGCTTTAACAATGAGCAGTTCTTC.

This clonotype occurred many times. The chain uses TRBV18 and TRBJ2-1; weak D call: TRBD2 (6 bases). This CDR3 spans 15 amino acids. Germline V gene data show CDR1 as KGHSH and CDR2 as LQKENI. Trimming removed 0 bases from V and 5 bases from J, with 11 bases in between. This chain's CDR3 is CASSPPGTPNNEQFF. For the CDR3, the DNA is TGTGCCAGCTCACCACCCGGGACTCCGAACAATGAGCAGTTCTTC.

This clonotype was seen many times. This chain uses TRBV20-1 with TRBJ1-2, with D maybe TRBD1 (5 bases). The V end was cut by 7 bases, the J end by 4 bases, with 19 bases between. The CDR3 extends over 14 amino acids. Per the germline V gene, CDR1 is DFQATT and CDR2 is SNEGSKA (reference sequence). The CDR3, as DNA: TGCAGTGGCACAAAAGGGGCCCAGCTCTATGGCTACACCTTC. Translated: CSGTKGAQLYGYTF.

For the CDR3, the DNA is TGTGCCAGCAGCTCCGACACCGCGGGGGGAGGTACAGATACGCAGTATTTT. This encodes CASSSDTAGGGTDTQYF. The gene calls are TRBV7-3 and TRBJ2-3; the match to TRBD2 covers 8 bases. Per the germline V gene, CDR1 is SGHTA and CDR2 is FQGTGA. This CDR3 is built from 17 residues. J lost 3 bases, V lost 4 bases, and 12 bases had no gene match.

In the case of this clonotype: A much bigger clone sits one base away, suggesting this may be a read error. The V gene is TRBV12-3 or TRBV12-4, the J gene TRBJ1-6; D is possibly TRBD1 (6 bases). This CDR3 contains 18 residues. DNA of the CDR3: TGTGCCAGCAGTCTCATACTAGGGGGTTTACTACTTAATCCACCCCTCCACTTT. It translates to CASSLILGGLLLNPPLHF.

The chain recombines TRBV5-1 with TRBJ2-1; no firm D call. V lost 1 base, J lost 6 bases, and 11 bases lay in between. Germline assignment: CDR1 SGHRS and CDR2 YFSETQ. CDR3 size: 14 residues. The CDR3 nucleotides read TGCGCCAGCAGCTTGATGATGGTGGGCAATGAGCAGTTCTTC. Encoded protein: CASSLMMVGNEQFF.

V gene TRBV4-1 combines with J gene TRBJ1-1; D not resolved. CDR3 length: 15 amino acids. In germline, CDR1 is MGHRA, CDR2 YSYEKL. The V end was cut by 0 bases, the J end by 11 bases, with 19 bases between. Here the CDR3 reads CASSQEPAYPSRAFF. CDR3 in DNA: TGCGCCAGCAGCCAAGAGCCAGCTTACCCAAGTAGGGCTTTCTTT.

This clonotype was detected ten times or more. J is TRBJ2-5 and V is TRBV5-1, with D perhaps assigned TRBD1 or TRBD2 (5 bases each). Trimming removed 7 bases from V and 2 bases from J, with 12 bases in between. The germline gives CDR1 SGHRS, CDR2 YFSETQ. The CDR3 totals 13 residues. The CDR3 DNA is TGCGCCAGCGCCGCCGGGGCTCAAGAGACCCAGTACTTC. This encodes CASAAGAQETQYF.